This TCR beta chain was obtained from a study of blood T cell repertoires in COVID-19. On the study more broadly: Sites across the United States, Italy and Spain contributed samples from acute and convalescent COVID-19.

Generated by immunoSEQ multiplex PCR, the TCRdb table keeps only in-frame clones and is missing some. The sample gives 64,000 or so clones, 82% of which show up once; around 12% is in the top ten. This clone occurred once. V lost 4 bases, J lost 4 bases, and 6 bases stayed unmatched. This CDR3 is built from 14 residues. Looked up from germline, CDR1 is SGDLS and CDR2 is YYNGEE. J is TRBJ2-7 and V is TRBV9; 9 bases agree with TRBD2. This sequence originates from a human donor in a cohort sampled during active COVID-19. Sample: peripheral blood. The CDR3 sequence: CASSLGRGGYEQYF. DNA for the CDR3: TGTGCCAGCAGCCTTGGGCGGGGGGGGTACGAGCAGTACTTC.